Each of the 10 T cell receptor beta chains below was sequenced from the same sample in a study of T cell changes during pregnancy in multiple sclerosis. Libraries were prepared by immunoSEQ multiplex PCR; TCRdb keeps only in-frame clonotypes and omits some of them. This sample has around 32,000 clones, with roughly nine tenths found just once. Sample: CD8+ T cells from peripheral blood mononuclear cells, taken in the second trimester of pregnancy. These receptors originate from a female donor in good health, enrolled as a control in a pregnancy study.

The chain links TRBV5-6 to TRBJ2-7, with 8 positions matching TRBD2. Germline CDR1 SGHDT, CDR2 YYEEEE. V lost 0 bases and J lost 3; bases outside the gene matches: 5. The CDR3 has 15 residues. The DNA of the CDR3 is TGTGCCAGCAGCTTGGCGGGAGGGGTTGGCTACGAGCAGTACTTC. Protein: CASSLAGGVGYEQYF.

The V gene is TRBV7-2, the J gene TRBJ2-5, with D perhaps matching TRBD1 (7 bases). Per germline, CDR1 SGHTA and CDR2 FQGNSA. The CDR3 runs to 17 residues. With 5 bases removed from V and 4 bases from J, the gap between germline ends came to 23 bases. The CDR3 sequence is CASSAGQFAWGLETQYF. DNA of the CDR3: TGTGCCAGCAGCGCGGGACAGTTCGCGTGGGGCTTAGAGACCCAGTACTTC.

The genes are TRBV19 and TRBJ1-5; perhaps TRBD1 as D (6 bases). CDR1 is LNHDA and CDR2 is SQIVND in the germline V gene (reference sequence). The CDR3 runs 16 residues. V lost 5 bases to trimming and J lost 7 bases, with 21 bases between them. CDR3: CASSPLGRGTEQPQHF. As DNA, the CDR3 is TGTGCCAGTAGTCCCCTAGGGAGGGGGACGGAACAGCCCCAGCATTTT.

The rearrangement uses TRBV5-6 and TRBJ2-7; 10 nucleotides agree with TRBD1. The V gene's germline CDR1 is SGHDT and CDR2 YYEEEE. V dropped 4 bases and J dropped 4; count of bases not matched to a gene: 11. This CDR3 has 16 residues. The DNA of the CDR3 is TGTGCCAGCAGCCTCTCCGCTGGACAGGGGGAGTACGAGCAGTACTTC. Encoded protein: CASSLSAGQGEYEQYF.

In DNA, the CDR3 is TGTGCCAGTAGTATCCGCGACAGGGGGCAAGAGCAGTACTTC. It encodes CASSIRDRGQEQYF. V usage is TRBV19 and J usage is TRBJ2-7; 10 nucleotides agree with TRBD1. The germline V gene has CDR1 LNHDA and CDR2 SQIVND (reference sequence). This CDR3 has 14 residues. The junction had 6 bases not matched to a gene; V was cut back by 3 bases and J by 7 bases.

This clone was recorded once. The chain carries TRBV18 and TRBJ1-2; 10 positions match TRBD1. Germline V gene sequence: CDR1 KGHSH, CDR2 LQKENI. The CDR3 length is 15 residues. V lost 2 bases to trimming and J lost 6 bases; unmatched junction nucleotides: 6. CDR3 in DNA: TGTGCCAGCTCACCAGTGGGACAGGGGTTCGATGGCTACACCTTC. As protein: CASSPVGQGFDGYTF.

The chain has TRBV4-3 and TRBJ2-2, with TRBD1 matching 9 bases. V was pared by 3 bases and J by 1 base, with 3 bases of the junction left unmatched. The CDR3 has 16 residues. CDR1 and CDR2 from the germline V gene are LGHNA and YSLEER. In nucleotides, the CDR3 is TGCGCCAGCAGCCAGGGACAGGGAATGAACACCGGGGAGCTGTTTTTT. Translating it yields CASSQGQGMNTGELFF.

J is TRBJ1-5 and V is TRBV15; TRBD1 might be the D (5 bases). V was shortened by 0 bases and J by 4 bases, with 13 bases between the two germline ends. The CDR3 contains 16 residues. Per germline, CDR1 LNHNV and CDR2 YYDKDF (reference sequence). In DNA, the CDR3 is TGTGCCACCAGCAGAGATGTGGCGGGGGGTAATCAGCCCCAGCATTTT. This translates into CATSRDVAGGNQPQHF.

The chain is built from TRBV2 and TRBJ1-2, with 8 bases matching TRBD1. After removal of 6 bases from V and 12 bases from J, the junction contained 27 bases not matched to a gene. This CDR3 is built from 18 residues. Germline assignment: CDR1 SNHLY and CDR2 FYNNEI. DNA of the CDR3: TGTGCCAGCAGCGGACCGGGACAGGTCGAGGACCAAGGACCCGGCCACACCTTC. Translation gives CASSGPGQVEDQGPGHTF.

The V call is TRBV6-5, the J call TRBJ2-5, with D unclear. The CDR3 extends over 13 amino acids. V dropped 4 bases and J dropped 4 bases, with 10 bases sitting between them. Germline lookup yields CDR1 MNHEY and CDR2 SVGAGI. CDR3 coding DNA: TGTGCCAGCAGTTTGGTAGTGTCAGAGACCCAGTACTTC. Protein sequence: CASSLVVSETQYF.